This T cell receptor (beta chain) was captured in a study of cytomegalovirus exposure and HLA in healthy donors. Study-level findings and limits: In a later analysis, an Asian-associated ancestry cluster reportedly showed fewer N-insertions than the 666-donor mean. The authors reported that TCR beta sequences could predict HLA-A and HLA-B alleles. These predictions were accurate for most subjects in the first cohort.

The study ran its PCR with 60 Vbeta and 13 Jbeta primers. Only in-frame clones appear in the TCRdb table, and some are missing; sequencing was by immunoSEQ multiplex PCR. Of 200,000 or so clones in the sample, roughly 87% were seen once. As regards this clone: Its matching antigen is unknown.

The CDR3 runs 15 residues. Germline V CDR1 and CDR2: LNHDA, SQIVND (reference sequence). V dropped 5 bases and J dropped 0 bases, with 11 bases sitting between them. The gene calls are TRBV19 and TRBJ1-3; possibly TRBD1 for D (5 bases). The source is a girl under three years old in good health and CMV-seronegative. The sequenced sample consisted of PBMCs. CDR3 amino acids: CASSSLDNSGNTIYF. The DNA of the CDR3 is TGTGCCAGTAGTTCTCTGGACAACTCTGGAAACACCATATATTTT.